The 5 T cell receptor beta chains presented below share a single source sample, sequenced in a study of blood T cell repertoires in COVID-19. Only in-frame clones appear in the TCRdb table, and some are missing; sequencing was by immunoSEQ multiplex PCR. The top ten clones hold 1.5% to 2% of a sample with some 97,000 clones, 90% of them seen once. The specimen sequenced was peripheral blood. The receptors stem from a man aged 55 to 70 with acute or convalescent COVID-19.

CDR3 protein: CASVADLASTEAFF. The CDR3 nucleotides read TGTGCCAGCGTGGCGGACCTAGCGAGCACTGAAGCTTTCTTT. The chain carries TRBV2 and TRBJ1-1; D ambiguous. V was pared by 8 bases and J by 4 bases, with 17 bases between. Looked up from germline, CDR1 is SNHLY and CDR2 is FYNNEI. The CDR3 covers 14 residues.

The CDR3 protein is CASSLSSGNTIYF. CDR3 DNA: TGTGCCAGCAGCCTTAGCTCTGGAAACACCATATATTTT. The chain recombines TRBV7-7 with TRBJ1-3; D is ambiguous. CDR1 and CDR2 from the germline V gene are SSHAT and FNYEAQ (reference sequence). Trimming pared 5 bases from V and 0 bases from J, leaving 5 bases between. The CDR3 contains 13 residues.

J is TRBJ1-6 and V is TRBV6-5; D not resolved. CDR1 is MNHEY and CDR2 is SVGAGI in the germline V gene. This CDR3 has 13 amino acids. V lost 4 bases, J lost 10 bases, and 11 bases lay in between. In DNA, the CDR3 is TGTGCCAGCAGTTTGGAACTCAGGTCACCCCTCCACTTT. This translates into CASSLELRSPLHF.

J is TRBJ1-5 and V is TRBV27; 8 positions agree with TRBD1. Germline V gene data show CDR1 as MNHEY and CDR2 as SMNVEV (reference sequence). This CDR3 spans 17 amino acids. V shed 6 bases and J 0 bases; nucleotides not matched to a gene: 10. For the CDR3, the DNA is TGTGCCAGCAGCCCCCGGGACAGGCCAAATAGCAATCAGCCCCAGCATTTT. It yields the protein CASSPRDRPNSNQPQHF.

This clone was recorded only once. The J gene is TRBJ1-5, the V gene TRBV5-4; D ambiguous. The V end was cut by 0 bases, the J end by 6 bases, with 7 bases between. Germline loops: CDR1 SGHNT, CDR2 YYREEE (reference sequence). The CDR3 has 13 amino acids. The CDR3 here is CASSLAGGQPQHF. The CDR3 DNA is TGTGCCAGCAGCTTGGCCGGTGGTCAGCCCCAGCATTTT.